The 32 T cell receptor beta chains listed next were all sequenced from one sample in a study of CD8+ T cells in alopecia areata (dated by TCRdb to the late 2010s). To prepare the library, the immunoSEQ multiplex PCR assay was applied. RNA was extracted from all samples and reverse transcribed into cDNA as template for TCR sequencing. Sourced from immuneACCESS, this table was stored by TCRdb with only in-frame sequences that have V and J called. A share of the clones is absent; for the studies checked, an unresolved V gene accounts for under half, and the remainder has no known explanation. Across this sample there are under 150,000 clones, with roughly four fifths seen only once. Jointly, the top ten make up around a quarter of the sample. The label giving this sample's time point can be read as: less than five weeks on oral tofacitinib. Read against the paper, the sample's treatment or condition label means: oral pan-JAK inhibitor, 5-10 mg twice daily.

The material was CD8+ T cells sorted from blood, obtained at week 4, from a patient treated with tofacitinib. The receptor set was obtained from a human donor with alopecia areata.

CDR3 protein: CASSLGAAAGELFF. The CDR3 bases are TGTGCCAGCAGCTTGGGAGCGGCAGCCGGGGAGCTGTTTTTT. V usage is TRBV5-4 and J usage is TRBJ2-2, with D perhaps matching TRBD2 (5 bases). Trimming removed 0 bases from V and 6 bases from J, with 9 bases in between. Germline CDR1 is SGHNT and CDR2 is YYREEE (reference sequence). The CDR3 spans 14 residues.

The chain carries TRBV27 and TRBJ2-1; 9 bases are a match to TRBD2. The J segment lost 8 bases and the V segment lost 5 bases, leaving 13 bases of the junction unmatched. From germline, CDR1 is MNHEY and CDR2 SMNVEV (reference sequence). The CDR3 has 16 residues. CDR3 bases: TGTGCCAGCAGTACCCTAGCGGGGCCTCGTGTGTATGAGCAGTTCTTC. This gives the protein CASSTLAGPRVYEQFF.

The chain combines TRBV6-1 with TRBJ2-7; D may match TRBD1 or TRBD2 (5 bases each). The V gene's germline CDR1 is MNHNS and CDR2 SASEGT. V lost 6 bases, J lost 3 bases, and 15 bases lay in between. This CDR3 is 14 amino acids long. This CDR3 is CASSKAREYYEQYF. The CDR3, as DNA: TGTGCCAGCAGCAAAGCCAGGGAGTACTACGAGCAGTACTTC.

There are many counts of this clone. The rearrangement uses TRBV6-5 and TRBJ1-1, with D unclear. The germline gives CDR1 MNHEY, CDR2 SVGAGI. Between the trimmed V and J ends, which lost 5 bases and 3 bases, there was a span of 13 bases. The CDR3 length is 14 residues. The chain's CDR3 is CASSIWTGDTEAFF. The DNA for the CDR3 is TGTGCCAGCAGTATCTGGACCGGGGACACTGAAGCTTTCTTT.

The chain links TRBV6-5 to TRBJ1-6; D is unclear. CDR3 length: 12 residues. Between the trimmed V and J ends, which lost 0 bases and 6 bases, there was a span of 0 bases. Germline V gives CDR1 MNHEY, CDR2 SVGAGI. Here the CDR3 DNA reads TGTGCCAGCAGTTACTCTAATTCACCCCTCCACTTT. It encodes CASSYSNSPLHF.

The sample holds a few counts of this clone. This chain uses TRBV4-1 with TRBJ2-1; TRBD2 matches 8 bases. Per germline, CDR1 MGHRA and CDR2 YSYEKL. The CDR3 has 15 amino acids. Trimming at V came to 4 bases and at J to 0 bases, leaving 2 bases not matched to a gene. CDR3 in amino acids: CASSLSGGSYNEQFF. The CDR3 bases are TGCGCCAGCAGCCTCAGCGGGGGCTCCTACAATGAGCAGTTCTTC.

The V and J genes are TRBV11-2 and TRBJ2-7, with D unclear. Between the trimmed V and J ends, which lost 2 bases and 3 bases, there was a span of 14 bases. The CDR3 covers 15 residues. Germline-derived CDR1 and CDR2 are SGHAT and FQNNGV. The CDR3 reads CASSLKSKAIYEQYF. The CDR3 nucleotides read TGTGCCAGCAGCTTAAAGAGTAAGGCAATCTACGAGCAGTACTTC.

The chain recombines TRBV5-8 with TRBJ2-1, with D tentatively TRBD1 (5 bases). Germline V gene data show CDR1 as SGHTS and CDR2 as YDEGEE. This CDR3 has 14 amino acids. V gave up 0 bases and J gave up 8 bases, with 12 bases separating them. The CDR3 sequence: CASSLESGHDEQFF. The CDR3 DNA reads as TGTGCCAGCAGCTTGGAGTCTGGACACGATGAGCAGTTCTTC.

The genes are TRBV7-2 and TRBJ1-1, with D unresolved. Germline V gene sequence: CDR1 SGHTA, CDR2 FQGNSA. The CDR3 extends over 14 amino acids. V was pared by 0 bases and J by 8 bases, with 13 bases between. The CDR3 DNA is TGTGCCAGCAGCTTAGCGAGGGAGAAAACCGAAGCTTTCTTT. This encodes CASSLAREKTEAFF.

V is TRBV5-1 and J is TRBJ2-2, with a possible D match to TRBD2 (5 bases). V lost 10 bases and J lost 1, with 11 bases in between. This CDR3 has 13 residues. The germline gives CDR1 SGHRS, CDR2 YFSETQ. CDR3 nucleotides: TGCGCCTCAGAAGAGGGGAACACCGGGGAGCTGTTTTTT. It codes for CASEEGNTGELFF.

The chain recombines TRBV30 with TRBJ1-1, with unresolved D. CDR3 size: 14 residues. Looked up from germline, CDR1 is GTSNPN and CDR2 is SVGIG (reference sequence). The V gene lost 3 bases and the J gene lost 3 bases, with 14 bases spanning the gap. The CDR3 DNA is TGTGCCTGGAGATTGGGAATTGGCGACACTGAAGCTTTCTTT. Translation: CAWRLGIGDTEAFF.

The CDR3 protein is CASRAQEEASRKYF. As DNA, the CDR3 is TGTGCCAGCAGGGCCCAGGAAGAGGCCTCCAGAAAGTACTTC. V gene TRBV25-1 combines with J gene TRBJ2-5; no clear D gene. The CDR3 runs 14 residues. Germline lookup yields CDR1 MGHDK and CDR2 SYGVNS. The germline V and J ends were trimmed by 6 bases and 12 bases, with 23 bases remaining between them.

The chain couples TRBV7-9 to TRBJ2-1; 10 bases match TRBD2. This CDR3 contains 18 residues. The junction had 11 bases not matched to a gene; V was cut back by 4 bases and J by 2 bases. The germline CDR1 and CDR2 sequences are SEHNR and FQNEAQ (reference sequence). CDR3: CASSSERGGRWTYNEQFF. In DNA, the CDR3 is TGTGCCAGCAGCTCCGAGCGGGGGGGCCGGTGGACCTACAATGAGCAGTTCTTC.

This rearrangement joins TRBV5-1 to TRBJ2-5; TRBD1 agrees at 11 bases. The germline CDR1 and CDR2 sequences are SGHRS and YFSETQ. CDR3 length: 14 amino acids. J lost 5 bases, V lost 4 bases, and 4 bases had no gene match. This CDR3 reads CASSSGQGAETQYF. CDR3 DNA sequence: TGCGCCAGCAGCAGCGGACAGGGGGCTGAGACCCAGTACTTC.

The V call is TRBV28, the J call TRBJ1-6; D gene uncertain. Germline lookup yields CDR1 MDHEN and CDR2 SYDVKM. The CDR3 loop spans 18 amino acids. V was cut by 5 bases and J by 0 bases, with 17 bases left in between. The CDR3 coding sequence is TGTGCCAGCAGTCCAAGGGTCCTTACATCCTCCTATAATTCACCCCTCCACTTT. It translates to CASSPRVLTSSYNSPLHF.

The rearrangement links TRBV2 to TRBJ2-3; 10 nucleotides align to TRBD2. This CDR3 has 18 residues. Unmatched junction bases numbered 15, after V lost 8 bases and J lost 1 base. Germline-derived CDR1 and CDR2 are SNHLY and FYNNEI. The CDR3 DNA is TGTGCCAGCCTGACCCTTAGCGGGGGGCCCTCCCGCACAGATACGCAGTATTTT. As protein: CASLTLSGGPSRTDTQYF.

V is TRBV11-2 and J is TRBJ2-3, with D perhaps matching TRBD1 (5 bases). CDR3 size: 14 residues. Trimming shortened V by 5 bases and J by 4 bases, and 13 bases separated the two germline ends. Germline loops: CDR1 SGHAT, CDR2 FQNNGV. The CDR3 loop reads CASSPGQTADTQYF. The CDR3, as DNA: TGTGCCAGCAGCCCAGGGCAAACAGCAGATACGCAGTATTTT.

The rearrangement uses TRBV5-1 and TRBJ2-1, with a tentative D call TRBD1 (6 bases). The CDR3 contains 13 residues. V was pared by 7 bases and J by 4 bases, with 12 bases between. Germline CDR1 SGHRS, CDR2 YFSETQ. The CDR3 sequence is CASEATGYNEQFF. CDR3 nucleotides: TGCGCCAGCGAAGCTACAGGGTACAATGAGCAGTTCTTC.

CDR3 sequence reads: CASSLGGLDEQYF. The CDR3 nucleotides read TGTGCCAGCAGCTTAGGGGGCCTGGACGAGCAGTACTTC. The rearrangement joins TRBV7-9 to TRBJ2-7; TRBD1 is a possible D gene (5 bases). CDR3 size: 13 residues. Germline V gene lookup returns CDR1 SEHNR and CDR2 FQNEAQ (reference sequence). V was cut by 1 base and J by 5 bases, with 9 bases left in between.

A single count supports this clone. This chain links TRBV7-9 with TRBJ1-5, with a tentative D call TRBD1 (6 bases). Trimming took 5 bases from V and 5 from J, leaving 13 bases between them. CDR1 is SEHNR and CDR2 is FQNEAQ in the germline V gene (reference sequence). This CDR3 comprises 14 residues. CDR3 in amino acids: CASSHQGTDQPQHF. CDR3 DNA sequence: TGTGCCAGCAGCCATCAGGGGACGGATCAGCCCCAGCATTTT.

V usage is TRBV5-1 and J usage is TRBJ1-5; 7 nucleotides line up with TRBD1. CDR3 size: 13 residues. J gave up 4 bases and V 4 bases, and 2 bases lay outside the gene matches. The germline CDR1 and CDR2 sequences are SGHRS and YFSETQ. CDR3 sequence (DNA): TGCGCCAGCAGCCGGGACAGTAATCAGCCCCAGCATTTT. As protein: CASSRDSNQPQHF.

The chain couples TRBV19 to TRBJ2-7; no definite D call. This CDR3 is built from 15 residues. From germline, CDR1 is LNHDA and CDR2 SQIVND (reference sequence). The V and J ends lost 3 bases and 2 bases respectively, with 14 bases between them. The CDR3 region is CASSMRQAGTYEQYF. The CDR3 DNA sequence: TGTGCCAGTAGTATGCGGCAGGCTGGAACCTACGAGCAGTACTTC.

The rearrangement uses TRBV30 and TRBJ2-7; 8 bases fit TRBD2. The V gene's germline CDR1 is GTSNPN and CDR2 SVGIG (reference sequence). CDR3 length: 13 residues. V lost 5 bases to trimming and J lost 7 bases; unmatched junction nucleotides: 10. CDR3 sequence (DNA): TGTGCCTGGCAAGCGGGGGTGGGCTTTGAGCAGTACTTC. Residues: CAWQAGVGFEQYF.

This chain joins TRBV27 and TRBJ1-2, with D perhaps TRBD1 (6 bases). The V end was cut by 0 bases, the J end by 7 bases, with 12 bases between. There are 14 residues in the CDR3. Per germline, CDR1 MNHEY and CDR2 SMNVEV (reference sequence). The CDR3 sequence: CASSLSTGAVGYTF. The CDR3 bases are TGTGCCAGCAGTTTATCAACGGGGGCAGTTGGCTACACCTTC.

V and J are TRBV4-3 and TRBJ2-7; perhaps TRBD1 as D (6 bases). CDR1 LGHNA and CDR2 YSLEER come from the germline V gene. Deletions cut 2 bases from V and 1 base from J, with 15 bases between. The CDR3 loop spans 16 amino acids. The CDR3 loop reads CASSQSRSTGSYEQYF. The DNA of the CDR3 is TGCGCCAGCAGCCAATCTAGGTCGACAGGATCCTACGAGCAGTACTTC.

The J gene is TRBJ2-7, the V gene TRBV19; 10 bases agree with TRBD2. Germline V gene sequence: CDR1 LNHDA, CDR2 SQIVND (reference sequence). The V segment lost 5 bases and the J segment 2 bases; nucleotides outside the gene matches: 0. This CDR3 has 13 amino acids. The CDR3 bases are TGTGCCAGTAGTCTAGCGGGGGCCTACGAGCAGTACTTC. The encoded protein is CASSLAGAYEQYF.

This clone was detected once. This specimen includes other DNA sequences encoding the same CDR3. The chain links TRBV4-3 to TRBJ2-7, with 9 bases lining up with TRBD1. Germline V gives CDR1 LGHNA, CDR2 YSLEER. CDR3 length: 14 amino acids. The junction had 4 bases not matched to a gene; V was cut back by 3 bases and J by 4 bases. CDR3 amino acids: CASSQGTGRYEQYF. The CDR3 nucleotides read TGCGCCAGCAGCCAGGGGACAGGGAGGTACGAGCAGTACTTC.

The chain links TRBV29-1 to TRBJ2-7; D may be TRBD1 (6 bases). Germline lookup yields CDR1 SQVTM and CDR2 ANQGSEA. The length of the CDR3 is 14 residues. V lost 3 bases and J 3 bases, leaving 15 bases between the germline ends. The CDR3 DNA is TGCAGCGTTGAGGTAACAGGGAAAAACTACGAGCAGTACTTC. This sequence encodes CSVEVTGKNYEQYF.

The V call is TRBV6-5, the J call TRBJ2-5, with unresolved D. The CDR3 runs 13 residues. V lost 2 bases and J 3 bases, leaving 7 bases between the germline ends. From germline, CDR1 is MNHEY and CDR2 SVGAGI. CDR3 coding DNA: TGTGCCAGCAGTTACGGGGATGAAGAGACCCAGTACTTC. It codes for CASSYGDEETQYF.

This clone was seen once. The chain combines TRBV6-5 with TRBJ1-2, with TRBD1 matching 9 bases. Trimming took 2 bases from V and 8 from J; bases not matched to a gene: 6. The germline V gene has CDR1 MNHEY and CDR2 SVGAGI. The CDR3 is 14 residues long. The CDR3 DNA follows: TGTGCCAGCAGTTACGCACAGGGGGCGCAGGGCTACACCTTC. Protein product: CASSYAQGAQGYTF.

The chain uses TRBV7-9 and TRBJ2-7; 7 positions agree with TRBD1. V dropped 5 bases and J dropped 3; count of bases not matched to a gene: 10. Germline CDR1 SEHNR, CDR2 FQNEAQ (reference sequence). There are 15 residues in the CDR3. Written as DNA, the CDR3 is TGTGCCAGCAGCCCACAAGGACAGGAGAACTACGAGCAGTACTTC. Its translation: CASSPQGQENYEQYF.

This clone came up once. The chain is built from TRBV13 and TRBJ2-7, with D perhaps TRBD1 (6 bases). Trimming took 5 bases from V and 6 from J, leaving 17 bases between them. Germline-derived CDR1 and CDR2 are PRHDT and FYEKMQ (reference sequence). The CDR3 length is 14 residues. The CDR3 sequence: CASSLGQPSGEQYF. As DNA, the CDR3 is TGTGCCAGCAGCCTCGGACAGCCCTCCGGCGAGCAGTACTTC.